This T cell receptor beta chain came from a study of response to subunit inactivated influenza vaccine. In this sample, this clonotype turned up a few times. Its target is not known. TCRdb fed the RT-PCR reads into MiXCR, producing one record per CDR3 protein. The sample yields 600,000 to 850,000 distinct CDR3 sequences, about 14% seen once. The V and J ends lost 0 bases and 4 bases respectively, with 13 bases between them. The germline gives CDR1 SQVTM, CDR2 ANQGSEA. The CDR3 extends over 14 amino acids. Findings of the study overall: There was a suggestion from the authors that each seasonal influenza vaccination recruits few new T cells.

J is TRBJ2-7 and V is TRBV29-1, with D perhaps given as TRBD1 or TRBD2 (5 bases each). The material was PBMCs from blood, obtained roughly 2 weeks before vaccination. This receptor was identified in a man between 50 and 59 years old who received an inactivated influenza vaccine. Here the CDR3 reads CSVEDPGPPYEQYF. CDR3 nucleotides: TGCAGCGTTGAAGATCCGGGACCTCCTTACGAGCAGTACTTC.